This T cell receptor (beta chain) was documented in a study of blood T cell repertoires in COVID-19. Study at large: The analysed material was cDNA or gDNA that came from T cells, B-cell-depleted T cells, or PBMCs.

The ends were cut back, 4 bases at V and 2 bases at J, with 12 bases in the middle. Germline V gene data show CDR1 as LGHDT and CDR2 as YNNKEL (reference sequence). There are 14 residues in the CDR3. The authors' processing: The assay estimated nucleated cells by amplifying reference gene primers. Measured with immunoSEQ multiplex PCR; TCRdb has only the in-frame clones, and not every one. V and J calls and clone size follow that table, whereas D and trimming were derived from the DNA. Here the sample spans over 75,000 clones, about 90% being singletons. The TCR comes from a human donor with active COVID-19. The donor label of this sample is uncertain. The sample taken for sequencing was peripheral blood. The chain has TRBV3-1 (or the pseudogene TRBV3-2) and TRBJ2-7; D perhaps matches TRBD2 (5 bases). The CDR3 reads CASSPTRGTYEQYF. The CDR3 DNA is TGTGCCAGCAGCCCTACGAGAGGGACCTACGAGCAGTACTTC.